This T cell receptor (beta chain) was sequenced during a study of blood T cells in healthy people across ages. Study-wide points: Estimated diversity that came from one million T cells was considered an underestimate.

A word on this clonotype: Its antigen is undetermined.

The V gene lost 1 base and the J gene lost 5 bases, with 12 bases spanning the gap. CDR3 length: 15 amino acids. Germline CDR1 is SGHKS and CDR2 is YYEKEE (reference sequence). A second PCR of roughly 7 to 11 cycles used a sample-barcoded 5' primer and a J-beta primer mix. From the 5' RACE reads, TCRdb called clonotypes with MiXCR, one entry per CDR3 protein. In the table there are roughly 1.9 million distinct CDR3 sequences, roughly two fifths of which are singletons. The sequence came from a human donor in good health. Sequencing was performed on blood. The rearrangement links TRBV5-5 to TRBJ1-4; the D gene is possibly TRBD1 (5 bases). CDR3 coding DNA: TGTGCCAGCAGCTTGTCCGGGACGCTAAATGAAAAACTGTTTTTT. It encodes CASSLSGTLNEKLFF.